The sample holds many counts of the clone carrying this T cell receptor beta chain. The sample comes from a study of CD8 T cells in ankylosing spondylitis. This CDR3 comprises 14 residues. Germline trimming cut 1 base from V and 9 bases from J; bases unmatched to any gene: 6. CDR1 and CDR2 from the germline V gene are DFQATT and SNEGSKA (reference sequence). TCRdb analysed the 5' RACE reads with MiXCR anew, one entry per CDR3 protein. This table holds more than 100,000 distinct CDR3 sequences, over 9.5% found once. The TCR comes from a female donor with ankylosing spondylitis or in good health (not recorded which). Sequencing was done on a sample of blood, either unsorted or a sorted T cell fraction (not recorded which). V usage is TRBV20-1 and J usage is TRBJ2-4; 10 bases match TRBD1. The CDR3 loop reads CSARGGQGEGIQYF. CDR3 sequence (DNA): TGCAGTGCTAGAGGAGGACAGGGGGAGGGCATTCAGTACTTC.